One sample yielded the 22 T cell receptor beta chains listed below, sequenced in a study of T cells after yellow fever vaccination. A single record per CDR3 protein comes from TCRdb applying MiXCR to the 5' RACE reads. The table includes 200,000 to 300,000 distinct CDR3 sequences, 6.9% detected once. Sequenced material: CD4+ T cells sorted from PBMCs, taken 15 days after the yellow fever booster vaccination. All receptors come from a man aged 25-40 years who received the YFV17D yellow fever vaccine.

This chain uses TRBV6-2 or TRBV6-3 with TRBJ2-1, with 15 bases lining up with TRBD2. Unmatched junction bases numbered 16, after V lost 2 bases and J lost 5 bases. CDR1 and CDR2 from the germline V gene are MNHEY and SVGEGT. CDR3 length equals 21 residues. CDR3 sequence: CASSYRRTSGRAGVLDNEQFF. Here the CDR3 DNA reads TGTGCCAGCAGTTACCGGAGGACTAGCGGGAGGGCCGGGGTTCTCGACAATGAGCAGTTCTTC.

V usage is TRBV20-1 and J usage is TRBJ2-7; D is perhaps TRBD1 (6 bases). Germline assignment: CDR1 DFQATT and CDR2 SNEGSKA (reference sequence). This CDR3 spans 15 amino acids. V shed 0 bases and J shed 3 bases, with 15 bases lying between them. The CDR3 coding sequence is TGCAGTGCTAGAGATCACAGGGTGAAGCTCTACGAGCAGTACTTC. Its protein product is CSARDHRVKLYEQYF.

This clonotype was observed many times. The chain joins TRBV12-3 or TRBV12-4 to TRBJ1-2; D is uncertain. The V gene lost 7 bases and the J gene lost 4 bases, with 22 bases spanning the gap. The CDR3 has 16 amino acids. CDR3 residues: CASTWWGVREGYGYTF. The CDR3 region has the DNA TGTGCCAGCACCTGGTGGGGAGTCAGAGAGGGCTATGGCTACACCTTC.

There are many counts of this clonotype. This chain links TRBV10-3 with TRBJ2-2, with D perhaps TRBD1 or TRBD2 (5 bases each). Deletions cut 4 bases from V and 7 bases from J, with 7 bases between. Germline assignment: CDR1 ENHRY and CDR2 SYGVKD. There are 12 residues in the CDR3. CDR3 residues: CAISGGVGELFF. DNA for the CDR3: TGTGCCATCAGTGGAGGGGTCGGGGAGCTGTTTTTT.

There are many counts of this clonotype. J is TRBJ2-3 and V is TRBV9; TRBD2 might be the D (5 bases). V was cut by 0 bases and J by 1 base, with 12 bases left in between. Per the germline V gene, CDR1 is SGDLS and CDR2 is YYNGEE. The CDR3 has 16 amino acids. The CDR3 region has the DNA TGTGCCAGCAGCGTAGCGTCGAGCGGCCGCACAGATACGCAGTATTTT. Translation: CASSVASSGRTDTQYF.

The table lists this clonotype with a few counts. This chain connects TRBV19 to TRBJ1-4, with D uncertain. CDR1 and CDR2 from the germline V gene are LNHDA and SQIVND (reference sequence). Between the trimmed V and J ends, which lost 5 bases and 5 bases, there was a span of 15 bases. CDR3 length: 15 amino acids. This chain's CDR3 is CASSQAIVRNEKLFF. CDR3 coding DNA: TGTGCCAGTAGTCAGGCGATCGTAAGGAATGAAAAACTGTTTTTT.

This clonotype has a handful of counts. This rearrangement joins TRBV20-1 to TRBJ2-3, with unresolved D. The CDR3 loop spans 16 amino acids. Between the trimmed V and J ends, which lost 0 bases and 0 bases, there was a span of 13 bases. Germline lookup yields CDR1 DFQATT and CDR2 SNEGSKA (reference sequence). The CDR3 bases are TGCAGTGCTAGAGATTGGCGCTCTTCTAGCACAGATACGCAGTATTTT. The encoded protein is CSARDWRSSSTDTQYF.

Many counts were recorded for this clonotype. V usage is TRBV24-1 and J usage is TRBJ2-7, with 7 bases that match TRBD1. CDR1 is KGHDR and CDR2 is SFDVKD in the germline V gene. CDR3 length: 14 amino acids. Germline trimming cut 4 bases from V and 2 bases from J; bases unmatched to any gene: 4. The CDR3 loop is CATSDPTGPYEQYF. CDR3 DNA: TGTGCCACCAGTGACCCGACAGGGCCCTACGAGCAGTACTTC.

The chain combines TRBV6-1 with TRBJ1-5, with TRBD1 as a possible D gene (6 bases). With 6 bases removed from V and 4 bases from J, the gap between germline ends came to 10 bases. The germline CDR1 and CDR2 sequences are MNHNS and SASEGT. The CDR3 is 13 amino acids. CDR3 sequence: CASRRTVNQPQHF. The DNA of the CDR3 is TGTGCCAGCAGACGGACAGTAAATCAGCCCCAGCATTTT.

This clonotype was detected ten times or more. The chain carries TRBV21-1 and TRBJ2-7; the table calls TRBD2, which could not be checked here. TRBV21-1 is a documented pseudogene. This CDR3 region has 15 residues. The CDR3 nucleotides are TGTGCCAGCCCCCGGAAAGCGGGACCTTCCTACGAGCAGTACTTC. Its translation is CASPRKAGPSYEQYF.

There are a few counts of this clonotype. The rearrangement uses TRBV27 and TRBJ1-1, with D unresolved. V was shortened by 6 bases and J by 0 bases, with 11 bases between the two germline ends. Per germline, CDR1 MNHEY and CDR2 SMNVEV (reference sequence). This CDR3 contains 14 residues. This chain's CDR3 is CASRAESMNTEAFF. CDR3 sequence (DNA): TGTGCCAGCAGGGCCGAAAGCATGAACACTGAAGCTTTCTTT.

This clonotype was counted a few times. The chain carries TRBV12-3 or TRBV12-4 and TRBJ2-1; 10 nucleotides line up with TRBD2. This CDR3 spans 14 amino acids. J was trimmed by 7 bases and V by 6 bases; bases with no gene match: 6. The chain's CDR3 is CASSPGTSENEQFF. The CDR3 DNA is TGTGCCAGCAGCCCCGGGACTAGCGAGAATGAGCAGTTCTTC.

This clonotype showed up just a few times. The rearrangement joins TRBV10-3 to TRBJ1-4; no clear D. The CDR3 length is 14 residues. Germline V gene sequence: CDR1 ENHRY, CDR2 SYGVKD. V dropped 6 bases and J dropped 5 bases, with 13 bases sitting between them. The CDR3 region is CAIRASQDNEKLFF. CDR3 nucleotide sequence: TGTGCCATCAGGGCGAGCCAGGACAATGAAAAACTGTTTTTT.

This clonotype was observed many times. The V and J genes are TRBV4-3 and TRBJ2-1; the D gene could be TRBD1 or TRBD2 (5 bases each). Trimming shortened V by 0 bases and J by 4 bases, and 13 bases separated the two germline ends. The V gene's germline CDR1 is LGHNA and CDR2 YSLEER. The CDR3 has 16 amino acids. As DNA, the CDR3 is TGCGCCAGCAGCCAAGATTATTCAGGGAGATACAATGAGCAGTTCTTC. Protein: CASSQDYSGRYNEQFF.

This chain uses TRBV30 with TRBJ2-2, with D maybe TRBD2 (6 bases). The CDR3 runs 13 residues. V lost 5 bases to trimming and J lost 5 bases, with 12 bases between them. Germline lookup yields CDR1 GTSNPN and CDR2 SVGIG (reference sequence). The CDR3 nucleotides are TGTGCCTGGCGGGGGTTTGGGACCGGGGAGCTGTTTTTT. Protein: CAWRGFGTGELFF. Supplemented by reference TRBV30 and TRBJ2-2, the full variable domain reads SQTIHQWPATLVQPVGSPLSLECTVEGTSNPNLYWYRQAAGRGLQLLFYSVGIGQISSEVPQNLSASRPQDRQFILSSKKLLLSDSGFYLCAWRGFGTGELFFGEGSRLTVL.

This clonotype was recorded many times. The rearrangement uses TRBV28 and TRBJ1-5; maybe TRBD1 (5 bases). CDR1 and CDR2 from the germline V gene are MDHEN and SYDVKM. The V end lost 6 bases, the J end lost 3 bases, and 15 bases lay between the germline ends. The CDR3 covers 15 residues. The CDR3 here is CASRYSDRANQPQHF. The CDR3 bases are TGTGCCAGCAGATATTCCGACAGAGCCAATCAGCCCCAGCATTTT.

V gene TRBV12-3 or TRBV12-4 combines with J gene TRBJ1-1; 7 bases fit TRBD1. The CDR3 has 14 amino acids. V lost 6 bases, J lost 5 bases, and 9 bases stayed unmatched. The CDR3, as DNA: TGTGCCAGCAGGAAAGCAGGGGGTAGTACTGAAGCTTTCTTT. Its translation is CASRKAGGSTEAFF.

The chain combines TRBV6-2 or TRBV6-3 with TRBJ1-1; no clear D. This CDR3 has 13 amino acids. The V gene lost 7 bases and the J gene lost 5 bases, with 14 bases spanning the gap. Looked up from germline, CDR1 is MNHEY and CDR2 is SVGEGT. CDR3 coding DNA: TGTGCCAGCACTACGGCGGCCGCTACTGAAGCTTTCTTT. The encoded protein is CASTTAAATEAFF.

This clonotype was counted between two and nine times. A single base separates this from a much larger clone, so it may be a read error. The chain carries TRBV3-1 and TRBJ2-7, with TRBD2 matching over 11 bases. The germline V gene has CDR1 LGHDT and CDR2 YNNKEL (reference sequence). V was pared by 1 base and J by 7 bases, with 9 bases of the junction left unmatched. The CDR3 totals 16 residues. The CDR3 nucleotides read TGTGCCAGCAGCCAAGGAACTAGCGGGAGCTTTGTAGAGCAGTACTTC. Translating it yields CASSQGTSGSFVEQYF.

There are a few counts of this clonotype. This rearrangement joins TRBV7-2 to TRBJ2-7; 8 bases fit TRBD2. Germline loops: CDR1 SGHTA, CDR2 FQGNSA. This CDR3 is 15 amino acids long. Trimming cost V 5 bases and J 4 bases; bases outside gene matches: 10. CDR3 in DNA: TGTGCCAGCAGCACATCCGGGACTAGAAGTTACGAGCAGTACTTC. Its translation: CASSTSGTRSYEQYF. Full variable domain (outside the CDR3, taken from reference TRBV7-2 and TRBJ2-7): GAGVSQSPSNKVTEKGKDVELRCDPISGHTALYWYRQSLGQGLEFLIYFQGNSAPDKSGLPSDRFSAERTGGSVSTLTIQRTQQEDSAVYLCASSTSGTRSYEQYFGPGTRLTVT.

V is TRBV7-2 and J is TRBJ2-7; D call uncertain. The CDR3 consists of 15 residues. Trimming cost V 1 base and J 12 bases, with 22 bases left between them. Germline CDR1 SGHTA, CDR2 FQGNSA. CDR3 nucleotides: TGTGCCAGCAGCTTAGAACCGGCTGGCGGCCCCTGGGGGTACTTC. This sequence encodes CASSLEPAGGPWGYF.

The chain employs TRBV20-1 and TRBJ2-5, with D tentatively TRBD1 (6 bases). The CDR3 sequence is 14 residues long. CDR1 and CDR2 (germline): DFQATT, SNEGSKA (reference sequence). V shed 0 bases and J shed 7 bases, with 15 bases lying between them. CDR3 coding DNA: TGCAGTGCTAGAGATAGGACAGTCCGGGGGACCCAGTACTTC. Translation gives CSARDRTVRGTQYF.